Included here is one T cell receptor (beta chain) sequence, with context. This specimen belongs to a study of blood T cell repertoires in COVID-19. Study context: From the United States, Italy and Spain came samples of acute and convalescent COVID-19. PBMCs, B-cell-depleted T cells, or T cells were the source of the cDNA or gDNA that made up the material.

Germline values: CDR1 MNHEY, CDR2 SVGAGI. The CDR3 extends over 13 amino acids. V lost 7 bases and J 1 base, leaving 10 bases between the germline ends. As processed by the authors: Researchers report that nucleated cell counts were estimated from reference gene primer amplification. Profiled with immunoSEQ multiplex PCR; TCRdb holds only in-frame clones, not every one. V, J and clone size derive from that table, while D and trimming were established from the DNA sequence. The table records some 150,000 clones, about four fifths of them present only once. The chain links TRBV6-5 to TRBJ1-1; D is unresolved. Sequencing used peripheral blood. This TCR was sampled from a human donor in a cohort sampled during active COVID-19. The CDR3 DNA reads TGTGCCAGCACCACGGACTGGAACACTGAAGCTTTCTTT. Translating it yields CASTTDWNTEAFF.